This T cell receptor beta chain was recorded in a study of T cells after yellow fever vaccination. Study findings and constraints: FACS-sorted repertoires could contain abundant clonotypes contaminating from the bulk population. It was a small share of clonotypes that appeared in both CD4 and CD8 compartments.

The table lists this clonotype with many counts. Antigen unknown. TCRdb re-derived calls from the 5' RACE reads in MiXCR, one entry per CDR3 protein. The data hold 200,000 to 300,000 distinct CDR3 sequences, with 5.5% to 8.5% observed a single time. The CDR3 consists of 11 residues. Trimming pared 3 bases from V and 16 bases from J, leaving 13 bases between. Germline loops: CDR1 SGHDN, CDR2 FVKESK. This chain links TRBV14 with TRBJ2-4; D unclear. Here the sequenced sample was CD4+ T cells sorted from PBMCs, taken on the day of the yellow fever booster vaccination. The TCR comes from a man aged 30-40 years who received the YFV17D yellow fever vaccine. Here the CDR3 reads CASSQSRIVYF. CDR3 bases: TGTGCCAGCAGCCAGTCAAGGATTGTTTACTTC.